This TCR beta chain was profiled in a study of shared T cell receptors in the human thymus. Profiling relied on immunoSEQ multiplex PCR, and the TCRdb table lists in-frame clones only, not all of them. This sample yields approximately 760,000 clones, of which approximately 85% are seen a single time; more than 0.01% belongs to the top ten. Trimming left V 3 bases short and J 7 bases short, with 9 bases between. Germline values: CDR1 LNHDA, CDR2 SQIVND (reference sequence). This CDR3 spans 12 amino acids. The same data also contributed to another study, on human thymus T cells. This second study notes: Biased V and J segment usage appeared in thymus and peripheral blood.

This chain joins TRBV19 and TRBJ1-1; D call uncertain. Material: thymocytes. This clonotype was obtained from a girl in the first two years of life with a congenital heart defect. CDR3 loop: CASSIRVGEAFF. In nucleotides, the CDR3 is TGTGCCAGTAGTATCCGGGTAGGTGAAGCTTTCTTT.